This T cell receptor (beta chain) was identified in a study of blood T cell repertoires in COVID-19. The wider study: From the United States, Italy and Spain came samples of acute and convalescent COVID-19. PBMCs, B-cell-depleted T cells, or T cells were the source of the cDNA or gDNA that made up the material.

Original analysis: Reference gene primer amplification in the assay estimated nucleated cell counts. Libraries were prepared by immunoSEQ multiplex PCR; TCRdb keeps only in-frame clonotypes and omits some of them. That table gives V, J and clone size, and the DNA gave D and trimming. The sample lists 95,000 to 100,000 clones; 82% were seen once. The trim removed 4 bases at V and 5 bases at J, leaving 13 bases unmatched. The germline gives CDR1 SGHNT, CDR2 YYREEE (reference sequence). CDR3 length: 17 residues. Sequences were obtained from peripheral blood. The sequence came from an older man with acute or convalescent COVID-19. This rearrangement joins TRBV5-4 to TRBJ2-2; 8 nucleotides align to TRBD1. The CDR3 region is CASSRTGQGARTGELFF. The CDR3 nucleotides read TGTGCCAGCAGCCGGACTGGGCAGGGGGCGAGGACCGGGGAGCTGTTTTTT.